The rows below give T cell receptor beta chains drawn from one sample of a study of beta chain features in type 1 diabetes. Measured with immunoSEQ multiplex PCR; TCRdb has only the in-frame clones, and not every one. The sample holds 630,000 or so clones, about 14% seen once. The sequenced material came from naive CD4+ T cells from blood. These TCRs come from a man aged 18 to 29 with type 1 diabetes. Each CDR3 is given with its conserved first and last residue. Fields, in order: CDR3 DNA, CDR3 protein, clone size, V gene, D gene, J gene. D genes are given only for firm matches. Size values are once, few and many counts, or a class for expanded clones, and some rows have none.

DNA: TGCGCCAGCAGCCACAGCCCGACGTTCGTTAATGAAAAACTGTTTTTT
CDR3: CASSHSPTFVNEKLFF
size: few
V: TRBV4-1
D: -
J: TRBJ1-4

DNA: TGTGCCAGCAGTGAATTCTATGGCTACACCTTC
CDR3: CASSEFYGYTF
size: -
V: TRBV6-1
D: -
J: TRBJ1-2

DNA: TGTGCCAGCACCCGACAGGGTTCGTCCGGGGAGCTGTTTTTT
CDR3: CASTRQGSSGELFF
size: -
V: TRBV6-5
D: TRBD1
J: TRBJ2-2

DNA: TGTGCCAGCAGTTCCCAGGACGGTGGCTATGGCTACACCTTC
CDR3: CASSSQDGGYGYTF
size: few
V: TRBV28
D: -
J: TRBJ1-2

DNA: TGTGCCAGCAGCCCGATTACAGATACGCAGTATTTT
CDR3: CASSPITDTQYF
size: -
V: TRBV11-2
D: -
J: TRBJ2-3

DNA: TGCAGCGTCCTCAGGGGTACGAACACCGGGGAGCTGTTTTTT
CDR3: CSVLRGTNTGELFF
size: -
V: TRBV29-1
D: -
J: TRBJ2-2

DNA: TGCAGTGCTTCCAGGGCCTACGAGCAGTACTTC
CDR3: CSASRAYEQYF
size: -
V: TRBV20-1
D: -
J: TRBJ2-7

DNA: TGTGCCAGCCGCACAGGGAACCCCGGAAACACCATATATTTT
CDR3: CASRTGNPGNTIYF
size: few
V: TRBV6-1
D: -
J: TRBJ1-3

DNA: TGTGCCAGCAAACGCAGAAAAGACAATGAGCAGTTCTTC
CDR3: CASKRRKDNEQFF
size: -
V: TRBV2
D: -
J: TRBJ2-1

DNA: TGTGCCAGCAGTTTAACTCGGACCAACAATGAGCAGTTCTTC
CDR3: CASSLTRTNNEQFF
size: once
V: TRBV27
D: -
J: TRBJ2-1

DNA: TGCGCCAGCAGCATTTCTGACAGTACCTACGAGCAGTACTTC
CDR3: CASSISDSTYEQYF
size: few
V: TRBV5-1
D: -
J: TRBJ2-7

DNA: TGCAGCGTTGTGGGGGGACTAGCGGGAGTTGGCACAGATACGCAGTATTTT
CDR3: CSVVGGLAGVGTDTQYF
size: -
V: TRBV29-1
D: TRBD2
J: TRBJ2-3

DNA: TGTGCCAGTTCCCCGGCAGGGCGCATCAAAGAGACCCAGTACTTC
CDR3: CASSPAGRIKETQYF
size: -
V: TRBV19
D: -
J: TRBJ2-5

DNA: TGCGCCAGCAGCTTGGTAGCCGGGGAGCTGTTTTTT
CDR3: CASSLVAGELFF
size: -
V: TRBV5-1
D: -
J: TRBJ2-2

DNA: TGTGCCTGGAGTGTTCAGAACAACTATGGCTACACCTTC
CDR3: CAWSVQNNYGYTF
size: -
V: TRBV30
D: -
J: TRBJ1-2

DNA: TGTGCCAGCAGCTTTTCGGGCTACGGTGAAGCTTTCTTT
CDR3: CASSFSGYGEAFF
size: -
V: TRBV11-2
D: -
J: TRBJ1-1

DNA: TGCGCCAGCAGCCAGAGACTAGCGGGGTTCTACGAGCAGTACTTC
CDR3: CASSQRLAGFYEQYF
size: few
V: TRBV4-3
D: TRBD2
J: TRBJ2-7

DNA: TGTGCCAGCAGCAACACAGGGGTCCCCCAGCATTTT
CDR3: CASSNTGVPQHF
size: few
V: TRBV7-9
D: TRBD1
J: TRBJ1-5

DNA: TGTGCCAGCAGTCGAATAGCGGGGGGCACAGATACGCAGTATTTT
CDR3: CASSRIAGGTDTQYF
size: few
V: TRBV25-1
D: TRBD2
J: TRBJ2-3

DNA: TGTGCCAGCAGTGACGGGTTTCGGGGCAATCAGCCCCAGCATTTT
CDR3: CASSDGFRGNQPQHF
size: -
V: TRBV2
D: -
J: TRBJ1-5

DNA: TGTGCCAGCAGCCTCGGACGAAGGGAGACCCAGTACTTC
CDR3: CASSLGRRETQYF
size: -
V: TRBV6-5
D: -
J: TRBJ2-5

DNA: TGCAGCGTGGGGGACTCAAGGAACTATGGCTACACCTTC
CDR3: CSVGDSRNYGYTF
size: few
V: TRBV29-1
D: -
J: TRBJ1-2

DNA: TGCGCCAGCATGTCAGGAGGGGCTGGGGCCAACGTCCTGACTTTC
CDR3: CASMSGGAGANVLTF
size: -
V: TRBV5-1
D: -
J: TRBJ2-6

DNA: TGTGCCAGCAGCCCATATCCGGGACTAGGTCGCAATGAGCAGTTCTTC
CDR3: CASSPYPGLGRNEQFF
size: few
V: TRBV14
D: TRBD2
J: TRBJ2-1

DNA: TGTGCCAGCAGTGAATTCCCCTTGGGAGAAAACTATGGCTACACCTTC
CDR3: CASSEFPLGENYGYTF
size: -
V: TRBV25-1
D: -
J: TRBJ1-2

DNA: TGTGCCAGCAGCGTAGAAACAGGCCTGTCACCCTATGGCTACACCTTC
CDR3: CASSVETGLSPYGYTF
size: once
V: TRBV9
D: -
J: TRBJ1-2

DNA: TGTGCCAGCTCCCCCTTGTCAGTGGCCTACGAGCAGTACTTC
CDR3: CASSPLSVAYEQYF
size: -
V: TRBV18
D: -
J: TRBJ2-7

DNA: TGCGCCAGCAGCCAAGAACAGGGTACGGAGACCCAGTACTTC
CDR3: CASSQEQGTETQYF
size: -
V: TRBV4-3
D: -
J: TRBJ2-5

DNA: TGTGCCAGCAGCCCTGGACTAGCGGTAACAGATACGCAGTATTTT
CDR3: CASSPGLAVTDTQYF
size: few
V: TRBV7-9
D: TRBD2
J: TRBJ2-3

DNA: TGTGCCAGCAGCTTGAGGGCAGGGGGAAGTGAAAAACTGTTTTTT
CDR3: CASSLRAGGSEKLFF
size: -
V: TRBV5-4
D: TRBD1
J: TRBJ1-4

DNA: TGTGCCAGCAGCTCCCCCGGGACAGGGGACGGGTCTGGCTACACCTTC
CDR3: CASSSPGTGDGSGYTF
size: -
V: TRBV5-4
D: TRBD1
J: TRBJ1-2

DNA: TGTGCCAGCAGTGGGCAACGGGGGCAGGAGACCCAGTACTTC
CDR3: CASSGQRGQETQYF
size: -
V: TRBV2
D: -
J: TRBJ2-5

DNA: TGTGCCAGCAGCCAAGAGTTCGGGATAACCTACGAGCAGTACTTC
CDR3: CASSQEFGITYEQYF
size: few
V: TRBV4-2
D: -
J: TRBJ2-7

DNA: TGTGCCAGCACCGAGTGGGGCGGTGCCTACAATGAGCAGTTCTTC
CDR3: CASTEWGGAYNEQFF
size: few
V: TRBV7-2
D: -
J: TRBJ2-1

DNA: TGTGCCTGGAGTGACCGACAGGGAGGATGGGGGGCCAACGTCCTGACTTTC
CDR3: CAWSDRQGGWGANVLTF
size: -
V: TRBV30
D: -
J: TRBJ2-6

DNA: TGTGCCATCAGTGTTGTCAGCAACACTGAAGCTTTCTTT
CDR3: CAISVVSNTEAFF
size: -
V: TRBV10-3
D: -
J: TRBJ1-1